Shown below are 28 T cell receptor beta chains from a single sample sequenced in a study of blood T cell repertoires in COVID-19. TCRdb's table, derived via immunoSEQ multiplex PCR, lists solely in-frame clones and lacks some. The profile covers about 280,000 clones, with roughly 91% appearing a single time and around 2% taken by the ten largest. The sequenced sample was PBMCs or T cells enriched from blood (not recorded which). The source of these receptors is a woman in her sixties in a cohort exposed to, infected with or recovered from COVID-19 (not recorded which).

The CDR3 coding sequence is TGCGCCAGCAGCTTACAGGGGCCCTCCAATGAGCAGTTCTTC. It specifies CASSLQGPSNEQFF. V is TRBV5-1 and J is TRBJ2-1; 7 bases align to TRBD1. This CDR3 comprises 14 residues. Looked up from germline, CDR1 is SGHRS and CDR2 is YFSETQ. Germline trimming cut 2 bases from V and 6 bases from J; bases unmatched to any gene: 5.

The chain is built from TRBV5-6 and TRBJ2-1; 8 bases map to TRBD2. After removal of 4 bases from V and 5 bases from J, the junction contained 8 bases not matched to a gene. The CDR3 consists of 15 residues. Germline assignment: CDR1 SGHDT and CDR2 YYEEEE. In DNA, the CDR3 is TGTGCCAGCAGCCTTTGGGTAGCGGGGAACAATGAGCAGTTCTTC. It yields the protein CASSLWVAGNNEQFF.

V gene TRBV2 combines with J gene TRBJ1-2, with no clear D. The CDR3 length is 15 residues. V was pared by 2 bases and J by 5 bases, with 15 bases between. Germline values: CDR1 SNHLY, CDR2 FYNNEI. CDR3 residues: CASSERVPRPYGYTF. CDR3 bases: TGTGCCAGCAGTGAACGAGTCCCCAGGCCGTATGGCTACACCTTC.

This chain links TRBV7-2 with TRBJ2-7; TRBD2 agrees at 7 bases. The junction had 4 bases not matched to a gene; V was cut back by 4 bases and J by 1 base. The germline V gene encodes CDR1 SGHTA and CDR2 FQGNSA. The CDR3 consists of 14 residues. The CDR3 DNA is TGTGCCAGCAGCTCGTCTAGCGGATCCTACGAGCAGTACTTC. Translating it yields CASSSSSGSYEQYF.

This clone was recorded only once. This CDR3 is also generated by other DNA sequences in the sample. This chain uses TRBV19 with TRBJ2-3; TRBD1 aligns across 8 bases. V shed 9 bases, J shed 0 bases, and the junction held 2 bases outside the gene matches. CDR1 and CDR2 (germline): LNHDA, SQIVND (reference sequence). The CDR3 has 13 amino acids. CDR3 sequence: CASRTGSTDTQYF. As DNA, the CDR3 is TGTGCCAGCCGGACAGGGAGCACAGATACGCAGTATTTT.

This rearrangement joins TRBV5-1 to TRBJ2-5; no clear D gene. V was cut by 4 bases and J by 4 bases, with 8 bases left in between. The CDR3 extends over 12 amino acids. The germline V gene has CDR1 SGHRS and CDR2 YFSETQ. CDR3: CASSPPGETQYF. CDR3 nucleotide sequence: TGCGCCAGCAGCCCCCCCGGAGAGACCCAGTACTTC.

The rearrangement joins TRBV28 to TRBJ1-2, with no clear D. V was shortened by 6 bases and J by 5 bases, with 7 bases between the two germline ends. Germline V gives CDR1 MDHEN, CDR2 SYDVKM. This CDR3 is built from 11 residues. CDR3 region: CASSGLYGYTF. The CDR3 bases are TGTGCCAGCAGCGGACTTTATGGCTACACCTTC.

The count of this clone is one. In DNA form, the CDR3 reads TGTGCCAGCAGTTTCTACAGCATGAACACTGAAGCTTTCTTT. Translating gives CASSFYSMNTEAFF. The rearrangement uses TRBV28 and TRBJ1-1; D is unclear. The CDR3 sequence is 14 residues long. Trimming cost V 3 bases and J 0 bases, with 8 bases left between them. Germline lookup yields CDR1 MDHEN and CDR2 SYDVKM.

This chain connects TRBV19 to TRBJ1-4; D gene uncertain. Germline V lookup: CDR1 LNHDA, CDR2 SQIVND (reference sequence). The CDR3 covers 15 residues. The germline V and J ends were trimmed by 6 bases and 5 bases, with 16 bases remaining between them. The CDR3 DNA reads as TGTGCCAGTAGCGACTACAGAGTTCGCAATGAAAAACTGTTTTTT. This translates into CASSDYRVRNEKLFF.

The rearrangement joins TRBV19 to TRBJ1-3; TRBD1 agrees at 7 bases. The CDR3 runs to 19 residues. V lost 6 bases, J lost 0 bases, and 17 bases stayed unmatched. Germline V lookup: CDR1 LNHDA, CDR2 SQIVND (reference sequence). The chain's CDR3 is CASRDPGQRLLSSGNTIYF. In DNA form, the CDR3 reads TGTGCCAGTAGGGATCCGGGACAGCGACTCCTCAGCTCTGGAAACACCATATATTTT.

The J gene is TRBJ1-2, the V gene TRBV18, with D possibly being TRBD1 (6 bases). The CDR3 is 16 residues long. CDR1 and CDR2 (germline): KGHSH, LQKENI. Trimming pared 2 bases from V and 7 bases from J, leaving 20 bases between. The CDR3 coding sequence is TGTGCCAGCTCACCAACAGACCAGGGGAGTAGGCTTGGCTACACCTTC. Encoded protein: CASSPTDQGSRLGYTF.

This chain uses TRBV28 with TRBJ1-6, with TRBD1 matching 8 bases. Germline-derived CDR1 and CDR2 are MDHEN and SYDVKM. The CDR3 length is 15 residues. Losses at the gene ends were 3 bases for V and 9 bases for J; bases not matched to a gene: 7. CDR3 sequence reads: CASSFRDRGGSPLHF. CDR3 nucleotide sequence: TGTGCCAGCAGTTTCCGCGACAGGGGAGGTTCACCCCTCCACTTT.

The chain couples TRBV28 to TRBJ2-1, with TRBD2 matching over 7 bases. The CDR3 is made up of 14 amino acids. V was clipped by 8 bases and J by 3 bases; unmatched bases: 7. Germline V gene sequence: CDR1 MDHEN, CDR2 SYDVKM. CDR3 sequence: CASDTSEIYNEQFF. DNA of the CDR3: TGTGCCAGCGACACTAGCGAAATCTACAATGAGCAGTTCTTC.

The chain uses TRBV27 and TRBJ1-6; 7 bases fit TRBD1. In germline, CDR1 is MNHEY, CDR2 SMNVEV (reference sequence). V was clipped by 6 bases and J by 3 bases; unmatched bases: 5. The CDR3 totals 15 residues. The CDR3 reads CASRYRDSYNSPLHF. The DNA for the CDR3 is TGTGCCAGCAGATACCGGGACAGCTATAATTCACCCCTCCACTTT.

The rearrangement links TRBV6-2 or TRBV6-3 to TRBJ2-7, with 14 bases lining up with TRBD2. Germline CDR1 MNHEY, CDR2 SVGEGT. V lost 5 bases to trimming and J lost 0 bases; unmatched junction nucleotides: 12. CDR3 length: 19 amino acids. CDR3 in DNA: TGTGCCAGCAGTAAAGGACTAGCGGGAGGTTGGCCCCCCTCCTACGAGCAGTACTTC. Protein product: CASSKGLAGGWPPSYEQYF.

This rearrangement joins TRBV24-1 to TRBJ2-1, with a tentative D call TRBD2 (6 bases). Germline V gene data show CDR1 as KGHDR and CDR2 as SFDVKD. V was trimmed by 5 bases and J by 2 bases, leaving 12 bases between them. The CDR3 is 15 residues long. CDR3 nucleotide sequence: TGTGCCACCAGTGCGGCGTCGGGGGCCTACAATGAGCAGTTCTTC. Encoded protein: CATSAASGAYNEQFF.

This clone was counted a single time. Additional DNA sequences in this sample encode the identical CDR3. The chain combines TRBV5-1 with TRBJ2-5; 11 bases align to TRBD1. This CDR3 spans 14 amino acids. The germline V gene has CDR1 SGHRS and CDR2 YFSETQ. The V segment lost 4 bases and the J segment 5 bases; nucleotides outside the gene matches: 4. CDR3 residues: CASSRGQGGETQYF. In nucleotides, the CDR3 is TGCGCCAGCAGCCGGGGACAGGGGGGGGAGACCCAGTACTTC.

The chain carries TRBV19 and TRBJ1-2; 7 bases line up with TRBD1. The germline V gene encodes CDR1 LNHDA and CDR2 SQIVND (reference sequence). This CDR3 has 18 amino acids. The J segment lost 0 bases and the V segment lost 5 bases, leaving 15 bases of the junction unmatched. The CDR3 region is CASSGIDGTDHTNYGYTF. CDR3 in DNA: TGTGCCAGTAGTGGTATCGACGGGACAGACCATACTAACTATGGCTACACCTTC.

The chain employs TRBV7-3 and TRBJ2-1, with D perhaps matching TRBD2 (5 bases). The CDR3 length is 17 residues. The V and J ends lost 3 bases and 0 bases respectively, with 15 bases between them. In germline, CDR1 is SGHTA, CDR2 FQGTGA. The CDR3 sequence: CASSFGGSISSYNEQFF. The DNA of the CDR3 is TGTGCCAGCAGCTTTGGCGGGTCGATCAGCTCCTACAATGAGCAGTTCTTC.

This clone was counted once. J is TRBJ2-2 and V is TRBV6-4; tentatively, D is TRBD1 (6 bases). Germline CDR1 MRHNA, CDR2 SNTAGT. The CDR3 is 14 residues long. V dropped 5 bases and J dropped 5 bases, with 12 bases sitting between them. The CDR3 DNA reads as TGTGCCAGCAGTTTCTTACAGGGTACCGGGGAGCTGTTTTTT. This codes for CASSFLQGTGELFF.

The chain couples TRBV10-1 to TRBJ2-7, with a weak D call TRBD2 (6 bases). Germline values: CDR1 WNHNN, CDR2 SYGVQD (reference sequence). V was trimmed by 6 bases and J by 0 bases, leaving 24 bases between them. The length of the CDR3 is 18 residues. The CDR3 is CASSDDLARRVGSYEQYF. For the CDR3, the DNA is TGCGCCAGCAGCGATGATCTAGCGAGAAGGGTTGGCTCCTACGAGCAGTACTTC.

The genes are TRBV3-1 (or the pseudogene TRBV3-2) and TRBJ2-3, with D maybe TRBD2 (6 bases). The CDR3 has 14 residues. V lost 0 bases to trimming and J lost 4 bases, with 8 bases between them. Per the germline V gene, CDR1 is LGHDT and CDR2 is YNNKEL (reference sequence). In nucleotides, the CDR3 is TGTGCCAGCAGCCAAGAAGGGAGGCCAGATACGCAGTATTTT. Amino acids: CASSQEGRPDTQYF.

This chain joins TRBV30 and TRBJ2-5, with D maybe TRBD2 (6 bases). CDR1 is GTSNPN and CDR2 is SVGIG in the germline V gene (reference sequence). Trimming stripped 0 bases from V and 1 base from J, with 21 bases between. The length of the CDR3 is 18 residues. The CDR3 DNA follows: TGTGCCTGGAGTGTCGCCCGACCATTAGCGGACCGCCAAGAGACCCAGTACTTC. It encodes CAWSVARPLADRQETQYF.

The rearrangement uses TRBV28 and TRBJ1-1; D is perhaps TRBD1 (5 bases). Trimming shortened V by 6 bases and J by 6 bases, and 11 bases separated the two germline ends. From germline, CDR1 is MDHEN and CDR2 SYDVKM. This CDR3 region has 12 residues. The CDR3 is CASRPKGSEAFF. CDR3 bases: TGTGCCAGCAGGCCTAAGGGGTCTGAAGCTTTCTTT.

This chain links TRBV27 with TRBJ2-2, with D tentatively TRBD1 (5 bases). Trimming cost V 7 bases and J 0 bases, with 15 bases left between them. The CDR3 runs to 16 residues. Germline V lookup: CDR1 MNHEY, CDR2 SMNVEV (reference sequence). In nucleotides, the CDR3 is TGTGCCAGCACAACCAGGGTTTCCCCGAACACCGGGGAGCTGTTTTTT. Translating gives CASTTRVSPNTGELFF.

This clone was found a few times. The chain recombines TRBV5-4 with TRBJ1-1; D unresolved. Trimming stripped 0 bases from V and 5 bases from J, with 11 bases between. CDR3 length: 14 residues. CDR1 and CDR2 (germline): SGHNT, YYREEE (reference sequence). The CDR3 reads CASSLASGRTEAFF. The CDR3 DNA reads TGTGCCAGCAGCTTGGCCTCAGGAAGGACTGAAGCTTTCTTT.

The chain uses TRBV11-2 and TRBJ1-1, with D possibly being TRBD1 (5 bases). The V gene's germline CDR1 is SGHAT and CDR2 FQNNGV. This CDR3 has 13 residues. V was shortened by 5 bases and J by 8 bases, with 15 bases between the two germline ends. The CDR3 sequence is CASSLGLGAEAFF. The CDR3 DNA reads TGTGCCAGCAGCCTTGGGTTAGGGGCGGAAGCTTTCTTT.

The chain couples TRBV19 to TRBJ2-1, with D perhaps TRBD2 (6 bases). This CDR3 is 16 amino acids long. Germline CDR1 and CDR2: LNHDA and SQIVND (reference sequence). Trimming took 0 bases from V and 2 from J, leaving 11 bases between them. This chain's CDR3 is CASSIDLPGAYNEQFF. In nucleotides, the CDR3 is TGTGCCAGTAGTATAGATCTCCCGGGGGCCTACAATGAGCAGTTCTTC.